These 5 T cell receptor beta chains came from one sample sequenced in a study of T-cell reconstitution after alpha-beta-depleted transplantation in children. The TCRbeta library was prepared with unique molecular identifiers. TCRdb redid the calling of the PCR reads with MiXCR, one entry per CDR3 protein. The profile covers 350,000 to 400,000 distinct CDR3 sequences, with 20% appearing a single time and less than 4.5% taken by the ten largest. Sample: PBMCs from the stem cell graft donor, taken from the stem cell graft. The receptors stem from a human donor who donated a stem cell graft to a child with acute myeloid leukemia.

This chain joins TRBV7-2 and TRBJ2-7; TRBD2 matches at 8 bases. The CDR3 consists of 16 residues. Germline V gene data show CDR1 as SGHTA and CDR2 as FQGNSA. The ends lost 1 base at V and 7 bases at J; junction bases unmatched: 12. The chain's CDR3 is CASSLVRSGSLGEQYF. The CDR3 bases are TGTGCCAGCAGCTTAGTTCGCAGCGGGAGTCTGGGGGAGCAGTACTTC. The variable domain in full, completed from reference TRBV7-2 and TRBJ2-7, reads GAGVSQSPSNKVTEKGKDVELRCDPISGHTALYWYRQSLGQGLEFLIYFQGNSAPDKSGLPSDRFSAERTGGSVSTLTIQRTQQEDSAVYLCASSLVRSGSLGEQYFGPGTRLTVT.

The rearrangement joins TRBV29-1 to TRBJ2-5; 7 nucleotides match TRBD2. Trimming cost V 2 bases and J 5 bases; bases outside gene matches: 5. Germline V lookup: CDR1 SQVTM, CDR2 ANQGSEA. The CDR3 covers 13 residues. CDR3 DNA: TGCAGCGTTGAAAAGTGGGAGGGGGAGACCCAGTACTTC. Its protein product is CSVEKWEGETQYF.

This clonotype was found many times. V usage is TRBV20-1 and J usage is TRBJ2-3; D remains ambiguous. Germline loops: CDR1 DFQATT, CDR2 SNEGSKA (reference sequence). Between the trimmed V and J ends, which lost 1 base and 2 bases, there was a span of 10 bases. CDR3 length: 14 residues. CDR3 amino acids: CSARVFLDTDTQYF. The CDR3 nucleotides are TGCAGTGCTAGAGTCTTCTTAGACACAGATACGCAGTATTTT.

This clonotype came up many times. This chain uses TRBV29-1 with TRBJ2-7, with 16 bases fitting TRBD2. Germline V CDR1 and CDR2: SQVTM, ANQGSEA. The V segment lost 7 bases and the J segment 7 bases; nucleotides outside the gene matches: 7. The CDR3 consists of 14 residues. CDR3 amino acids: CSAVGLAGGGEQYF. CDR3 nucleotide sequence: TGCAGCGCTGTGGGACTAGCGGGAGGGGGAGAGCAGTACTTC.

This rearrangement joins TRBV14 to TRBJ1-2; D ambiguous. V gave up 7 bases and J gave up 2 bases, with 8 bases separating them. CDR3 size: 12 residues. Germline values: CDR1 SGHDN, CDR2 FVKESK. The CDR3 reads CASKLGNYGYTF. DNA of the CDR3: TGTGCCAGCAAACTAGGGAACTATGGCTACACCTTC.